The 10 T cell receptor beta chains presented below share a single source sample, sequenced in a study of CXCR3-negative and CXCR3-positive naive CD8 T cells. Their target antigens are unknown. Via 5' RACE with UMI labels, TRB cDNA libraries were prepared. Each CDR3 protein gets one entry in TCRdb, which reprocessed the 5' RACE reads and gives no DNA. Its listing shows 90,000 to 150,000 distinct CDR3 sequences. Broader study findings: When CXCR3-positive naive cells were set against CXCR3-negative naive cells, the former had more hydrophobic TRB CDR3s.

Sequenced: naive CXCR3+ CD8+ T cells from blood. Subset: CD45RO-CCR7+CD27+CD95- naive CD8+ T cells expressing CXCR3 (TNR3+). The receptor set was obtained from a human donor in good health. Some clones in this sample may be carry-over from other donors' samples.

The gene calls are TRBV7-9 and TRBJ2-5; no DNA is available, so the TRBD1 call from TCRdb remains unchecked. Germline lookup yields CDR1 SEHNR and CDR2 FQNEAQ (reference sequence). The CDR3 covers 17 residues. The CDR3 loop is CASSLLEGARFQETQYF.

The chain joins TRBV6-5 to TRBJ1-6; there is no DNA to check the TCRdb D call of TRBD1. The CDR3 is made up of 15 amino acids. Germline values: CDR1 MNHEY, CDR2 SVGAGI. CDR3 sequence: CASSYSQGGNSPLHF.

V and J are TRBV4-3 and TRBJ2-1; TCRdb returns TRBD2, unconfirmable since there is no DNA. CDR1 and CDR2 (germline): LGHNA, YSLEER. CDR3 length equals 17 residues. The CDR3 loop is CASSPYLAGKSYNEQFF.

CDR3 protein: CASSVGTRSTGELFF. The rearrangement joins TRBV19 to TRBJ2-2; the TCRdb call, TRBD2, lacks DNA for checking. Germline V gene data show CDR1 as LNHDA and CDR2 as SQIVND (reference sequence). The CDR3 is 15 amino acids.

The rearrangement links TRBV11-3 to TRBJ2-5; TCRdb's D call of TRBD1 is untestable without DNA. Germline V CDR1 and CDR2: SGHNT, YENEEA. The CDR3 totals 16 residues. CDR3 sequence reads: CASIPTGGLAEETQYF.

The chain links TRBV7-6 to TRBJ2-7; the D call of TRBD1 rests on TCRdb alone, since no DNA is present to check it. Germline-derived CDR1 and CDR2 are SGHVS and FNYEAQ. The CDR3 runs 12 residues. The CDR3 sequence: CANNRGRPEQYF.

The genes are TRBV5-1 and TRBJ2-3; checking the TCRdb D call of TRBD1 is not possible without DNA. The CDR3 runs to 15 residues. The V gene's germline CDR1 is SGHRS and CDR2 YFSETQ. The CDR3 sequence: CASTFDRVHTDTQYF.

The chain links TRBV29-1 to TRBJ1-1. CDR3 size: 11 residues. Germline V gene sequence: CDR1 SQVTM, CDR2 ANQGSEA. The CDR3 reads CSVLRNTEAFF.

V gene TRBV7-9 combines with J gene TRBJ2-1; TCRdb's D gene call, TRBD1, goes unchecked for lack of DNA. CDR3 length: 12 residues. Germline V gene sequence: CDR1 SEHNR, CDR2 FQNEAQ (reference sequence). The CDR3 here is CASSPDRGQEFF.

The chain employs TRBV20-1 and TRBJ2-3; TCRdb indicates TRBD1, and absent DNA this call remains unverified. The CDR3 runs to 15 residues. Per germline, CDR1 DFQATT and CDR2 SNEGSKA (reference sequence). CDR3: CSARDRGYPTDTQYF.